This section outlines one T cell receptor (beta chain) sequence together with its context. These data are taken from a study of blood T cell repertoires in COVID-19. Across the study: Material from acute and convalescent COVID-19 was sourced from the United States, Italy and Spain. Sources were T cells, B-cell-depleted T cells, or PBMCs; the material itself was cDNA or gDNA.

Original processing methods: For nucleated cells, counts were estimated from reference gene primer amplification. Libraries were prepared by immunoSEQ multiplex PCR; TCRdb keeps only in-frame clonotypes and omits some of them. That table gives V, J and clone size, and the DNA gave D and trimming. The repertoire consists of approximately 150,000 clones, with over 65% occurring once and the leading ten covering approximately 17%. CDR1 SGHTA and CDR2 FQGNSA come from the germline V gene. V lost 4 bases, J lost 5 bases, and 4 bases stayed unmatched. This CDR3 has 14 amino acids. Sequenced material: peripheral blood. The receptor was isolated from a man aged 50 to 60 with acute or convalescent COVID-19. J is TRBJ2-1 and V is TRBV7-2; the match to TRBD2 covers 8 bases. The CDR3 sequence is CASSSSGGDNEQFF. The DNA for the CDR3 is TGTGCCAGCAGCTCGAGCGGGGGCGACAATGAGCAGTTCTTC.